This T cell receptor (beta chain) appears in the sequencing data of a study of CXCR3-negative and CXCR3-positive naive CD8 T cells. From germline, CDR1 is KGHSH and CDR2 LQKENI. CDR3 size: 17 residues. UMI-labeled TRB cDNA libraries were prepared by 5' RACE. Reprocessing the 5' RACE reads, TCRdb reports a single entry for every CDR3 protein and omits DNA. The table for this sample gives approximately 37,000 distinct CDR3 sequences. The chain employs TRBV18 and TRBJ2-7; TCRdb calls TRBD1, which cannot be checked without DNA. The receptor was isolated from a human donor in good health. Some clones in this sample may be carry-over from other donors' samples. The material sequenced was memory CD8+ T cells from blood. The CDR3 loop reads CASSNQNGQGRAYEQYF.